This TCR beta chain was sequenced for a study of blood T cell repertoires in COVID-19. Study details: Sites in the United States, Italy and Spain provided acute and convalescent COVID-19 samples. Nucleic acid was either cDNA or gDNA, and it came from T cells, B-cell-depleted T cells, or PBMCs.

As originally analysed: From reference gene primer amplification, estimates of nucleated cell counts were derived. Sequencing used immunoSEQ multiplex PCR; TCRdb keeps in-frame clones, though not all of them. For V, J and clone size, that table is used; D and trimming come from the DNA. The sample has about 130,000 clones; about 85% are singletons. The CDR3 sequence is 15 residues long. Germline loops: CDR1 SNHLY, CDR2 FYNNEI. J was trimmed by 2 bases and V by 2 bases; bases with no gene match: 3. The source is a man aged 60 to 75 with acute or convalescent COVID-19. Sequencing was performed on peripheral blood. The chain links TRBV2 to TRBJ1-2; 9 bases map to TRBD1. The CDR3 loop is CASSELTGGNYGYTF. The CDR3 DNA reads TGTGCCAGCAGTGAACTGACAGGGGGAAACTATGGCTACACCTTC.